The sequence of this T cell receptor (beta chain) was determined in a study of CD8+ T cells in alopecia areata. The treatment here: oral pan-JAK inhibitor, 5-10 mg twice daily. This clone was found a few times. RNA extraction was followed by reverse transcription into cDNA, which acted as the sequencing template. Method: immunoSEQ multiplex PCR; TCRdb's copy keeps in-frame clones and lacks some. The data show 120,000 or so clones, about 59% seen once. The material was CD4+ T cells sorted from blood, obtained at week 4, from a patient treated with tofacitinib. This receptor was identified in a human donor with alopecia areata.

The CDR3, as DNA: TGTGCCAGCAGCTTAAGCAGGGACTCTGGGGCCAACGTCCTGACTTTC. Protein: CASSLSRDSGANVLTF. The chain couples TRBV7-3 to TRBJ2-6, with D tentatively TRBD1 (5 bases). Germline loops: CDR1 SGHTA, CDR2 FQGTGA. CDR3 size: 16 residues. V was trimmed by 1 base and J by 0 bases, leaving 7 bases between them.